The 30 T cell receptor beta chains presented below share a single source sample, sequenced in a study of blood T cell repertoires in COVID-19. This table comes from immunoSEQ multiplex PCR, and its TCRdb copy is limited to in-frame clones, with some not included. The repertoire has about 200,000 clones, roughly 75% of them found once; the top ten carry 5.5%. The specimen was peripheral blood. Receptors originate from a woman in her 70s with acute or convalescent COVID-19.

V usage is TRBV5-4 and J usage is TRBJ2-7; tentatively, D is TRBD2 (6 bases). Germline V gene lookup returns CDR1 SGHNT and CDR2 YYREEE (reference sequence). V was clipped by 6 bases and J by 1 base, with 17 bases between them. The length of the CDR3 is 15 residues. The CDR3 DNA follows: TGTGCCAGCACATTTGGCGGGACGGCATCCTACGAGCAGTACTTC. Translated, it gives CASTFGGTASYEQYF.

This clone was observed a few times. The chain links TRBV7-9 to TRBJ1-5; 9 positions agree with TRBD1. The CDR3 has 16 residues. CDR1 and CDR2 (germline): SEHNR, FQNEAQ (reference sequence). Trimming cost V 5 bases and J 2 bases; bases outside gene matches: 7. The CDR3 DNA sequence: TGTGCCAGCAGCCCACAGGGGGCTCATGGCAATCAGCCCCAGCATTTT. It translates to CASSPQGAHGNQPQHF.

This chain connects TRBV30 to TRBJ1-5; D is perhaps TRBD1 (5 bases). Per the germline V gene, CDR1 is GTSNPN and CDR2 is SVGIG (reference sequence). V lost 0 bases to trimming and J lost 5 bases, with 14 bases between them. The CDR3 is 15 residues long. CDR3 in amino acids: CAWSVGGGWDQPQHF. CDR3 sequence (DNA): TGTGCCTGGAGTGTGGGGGGTGGCTGGGATCAGCCCCAGCATTTT. The full variable domain, completed using reference TRBV30 and TRBJ1-5, is SQTIHQWPATLVQPVGSPLSLECTVEGTSNPNLYWYRQAAGRGLQLLFYSVGIGQISSEVPQNLSASRPQDRQFILSSKKLLLSDSGFYLCAWSVGGGWDQPQHFGDGTRLSIL.

This clone was found a few times. This CDR3 reads CASSDGTVNTGELFF. The CDR3, as DNA: TGTGCCAGTAGTGACGGGACAGTGAACACCGGGGAGCTGTTTTTT. The chain has TRBV19 and TRBJ2-2, with 7 bases matching TRBD1. With 5 bases clipped from V and 1 base from J, the junction kept 4 bases outside the gene matches. Germline V gives CDR1 LNHDA, CDR2 SQIVND (reference sequence). CDR3 length: 15 residues.

J is TRBJ2-7 and V is TRBV3-1 (or the pseudogene TRBV3-2); 8 positions match TRBD1. V shed 1 base, J shed 3 bases, and the junction held 2 bases outside the gene matches. CDR3 length equals 14 residues. Germline loops: CDR1 LGHDT, CDR2 YNNKEL (reference sequence). CDR3 sequence (DNA): TGTGCCAGCAGCCAAGCAGGACAGGGCTACGAGCAGTACTTC. Amino acids: CASSQAGQGYEQYF.

V usage is TRBV27 and J usage is TRBJ2-5; 8 nucleotides match TRBD1. CDR3 length equals 14 residues. The J segment lost 2 bases and the V segment lost 1 base, leaving 0 bases of the junction unmatched. Per germline, CDR1 MNHEY and CDR2 SMNVEV (reference sequence). CDR3 residues: CASSLYRGQETQYF. The CDR3 DNA reads as TGTGCCAGCAGTTTATACAGGGGGCAAGAGACCCAGTACTTC.

The chain couples TRBV5-6 to TRBJ1-2; 10 positions match TRBD1. The V gene end was trimmed by 4 bases and the J gene end by 2 bases; junction bases not matched to a gene: 8. The germline V gene encodes CDR1 SGHDT and CDR2 YYEEEE. CDR3 length: 16 residues. CDR3 in amino acids: CASSSGTGARNYGYTF. The CDR3, as DNA: TGTGCCAGCAGCAGCGGGACAGGGGCTCGGAACTATGGCTACACCTTC.

The V call is TRBV3-1 (or the pseudogene TRBV3-2), the J call TRBJ1-2; D uncertain. Germline V gene data show CDR1 as LGHDT and CDR2 as YNNKEL (reference sequence). V lost 0 bases, J lost 8 bases, and 13 bases lay in between. The CDR3 extends over 14 amino acids. The DNA of the CDR3 is TGTGCCAGCAGCCAAGATAGGTCCTCGGGAGGCTACACCTTC. Residues: CASSQDRSSGGYTF.

The chain links TRBV2 to TRBJ2-5; possibly TRBD1 for D (6 bases). The germline V and J ends were trimmed by 5 bases and 5 bases, with 18 bases remaining between them. The CDR3 extends over 15 amino acids. Per germline, CDR1 SNHLY and CDR2 FYNNEI. The CDR3 region has the DNA TGTGCCAGCAGTAGAGACAGGCTCATCTCGGAGACCCAGTACTTC. Protein: CASSRDRLISETQYF. The full variable domain, rest sourced from reference TRBV2 and TRBJ2-5, is EPEVTQTPSHQVTQMGQEVILRCVPISNHLYFYWYRQILGQKVEFLVSFYNNEISEKSEIFDDQFSVERPDGSNFTLKIRSTKLEDSAMYFCASSRDRLISETQYFGPGTRLLVL.

This sequence joins TRBV7-3 and TRBJ2-7; TRBD2 aligns across 8 bases. This CDR3 is built from 13 residues. Trimming at V came to 5 bases and at J to 10 bases, leaving 10 bases not matched to a gene. The germline CDR1 and CDR2 sequences are SGHTA and FQGTGA. CDR3 nucleotide sequence: TGTGCCAGCAGCCTGGGACTAGATTCGGTACAGTACTTC. Translating it yields CASSLGLDSVQYF.

V usage is TRBV28 and J usage is TRBJ1-5, with D unclear. Germline assignment: CDR1 MDHEN and CDR2 SYDVKM. V lost 5 bases and J 1 base, leaving 12 bases between the germline ends. The CDR3 contains 15 residues. The CDR3 nucleotides are TGTGCCAGCAGTGCCAGACCTAGGAGCAATCAGCCCCAGCATTTT. This gives the protein CASSARPRSNQPQHF.

The chain links TRBV12-3 or TRBV12-4 to TRBJ2-7; D is uncertain. Trimming pared 5 bases from V and 3 bases from J, leaving 8 bases between. This CDR3 is 12 amino acids long. This CDR3 is CASSTSLYEQYF. The DNA of the CDR3 is TGTGCCAGCAGTACTTCCCTCTACGAGCAGTACTTC.

The chain employs TRBV5-1 and TRBJ1-5, with no clear D. V lost 1 base and J lost 0, with 11 bases in between. CDR3 size: 16 residues. Germline-derived CDR1 and CDR2 are SGHRS and YFSETQ. This chain's CDR3 is CASSLMGGDSNQPQHF. DNA for the CDR3: TGCGCCAGCAGCTTGATGGGCGGGGATAGCAATCAGCCCCAGCATTTT.

V usage is TRBV18 and J usage is TRBJ2-1; 15 positions match TRBD2. Germline CDR1 reads KGHSH; CDR2 reads LQKENI. The CDR3 length is 16 residues. V was clipped by 6 bases and J by 8 bases; unmatched bases: 8. The CDR3, as DNA: TGTGCCAGCTCGCTCGGGACTAGCGGGAGGACCGATGAGCAGTTCTTC. It yields the protein CASSLGTSGRTDEQFF.

This sequence joins TRBV20-1 and TRBJ2-3, with a possible D match to TRBD1 (5 bases). The CDR3 length is 14 residues. V lost 3 bases to trimming and J lost 0 bases, with 10 bases between them. Germline V lookup: CDR1 DFQATT, CDR2 SNEGSKA (reference sequence). CDR3 sequence (DNA): TGCAGTGCTAGTAGGGGTTATAGCACAGATACGCAGTATTTT. Encoded protein: CSASRGYSTDTQYF.

The J gene is TRBJ2-7, the V gene TRBV6-6; 7 nucleotides line up with TRBD1. The CDR3 sequence is 14 residues long. CDR1 MNHNY and CDR2 SVGAGI come from the germline V gene (reference sequence). V was clipped by 7 bases and J by 2 bases; unmatched bases: 8. The CDR3 loop reads CASTRQGSTYEQYF. In DNA, the CDR3 is TGTGCCAGCACTCGACAGGGATCCACCTACGAGCAGTACTTC.

The rearrangement uses TRBV29-1 and TRBJ2-1; 10 bases match TRBD2. V shed 6 bases and J 0 bases; nucleotides not matched to a gene: 5. Germline V lookup: CDR1 SQVTM, CDR2 ANQGSEA. This CDR3 is built from 15 residues. Written as DNA, the CDR3 is TGCAGCGTCGCCGGACTAGCGGTCTCCTACAATGAGCAGTTCTTC. This translates into CSVAGLAVSYNEQFF.

V gene TRBV5-4 combines with J gene TRBJ1-6, with 11 bases identical to TRBD1. CDR1 SGHNT and CDR2 YYREEE come from the germline V gene (reference sequence). The V segment lost 0 bases and the J segment 9 bases; nucleotides outside the gene matches: 2. The CDR3 extends over 15 amino acids. The CDR3 here is CASSLADRGRSPLHF. As DNA, the CDR3 is TGTGCCAGCAGCTTGGCGGACAGGGGGCGTTCACCCCTCCACTTT. Full variable domain (remainder filled in from reference TRBV5-4 and TRBJ1-6): ETGVTQSPTHLIKTRGQQVTLRCSSQSGHNTVSWYQQALGQGPQFIFQYYREEENGRGNFPPRFSGLQFPNYSSELNVNALELDDSALYLCASSLADRGRSPLHFGNGTRLTVT.

The chain links TRBV27 to TRBJ1-2, with D possibly TRBD1 on 5 matching bases. The germline V and J ends were trimmed by 8 bases and 4 bases, with 14 bases remaining between them. Germline V CDR1 and CDR2: MNHEY, SMNVEV (reference sequence). The CDR3 sequence is 13 residues long. The CDR3 DNA sequence: TGTGCCAGCTCCAGGGTCACAGGCTATGGCTACACCTTC. Translation: CASSRVTGYGYTF.

DNA for the CDR3: TGTGCCAGTAGTGCCCCAAGGGGAGGGACCGGGGAGCTGTTTTTT. Translating it yields CASSAPRGGTGELFF. The chain employs TRBV19 and TRBJ2-2; 7 bases agree with TRBD2. V shed 5 bases, J shed 5 bases, and the junction held 8 bases outside the gene matches. The CDR3 totals 15 residues. CDR1 and CDR2 from the germline V gene are LNHDA and SQIVND (reference sequence).

This clone turned up a few times. The chain employs TRBV6-5 and TRBJ2-3; 8 nucleotides align to TRBD1. The J segment lost 4 bases and the V segment lost 5 bases, leaving 8 bases of the junction unmatched. The CDR3 contains 15 residues. Germline-derived CDR1 and CDR2 are MNHEY and SVGAGI. The CDR3 loop reads CASSPRDRPADTQYF. The CDR3, as DNA: TGTGCCAGCAGTCCCCGGGACAGGCCCGCAGATACGCAGTATTTT.

The chain combines TRBV28 with TRBJ2-3; TRBD2 matches 10 bases. CDR1 is MDHEN, CDR2 SYDVKM, per germline. The ends lost 6 bases at V and 1 base at J; junction bases unmatched: 10. The CDR3 has 17 residues. CDR3 coding DNA: TGTGCCAGCAGAAGGGGGCTAGCGGGAGACCGCACAGATACGCAGTATTTT. It codes for CASRRGLAGDRTDTQYF.

This rearrangement joins TRBV5-4 to TRBJ2-3; D perhaps matches TRBD1 (5 bases). Trimming took 0 bases from V and 0 from J, leaving 8 bases between them. The length of the CDR3 is 15 residues. From germline, CDR1 is SGHNT and CDR2 YYREEE (reference sequence). The CDR3 nucleotides are TGTGCCAGCAGCTTGGACTACAGGAGCACAGATACGCAGTATTTT. Amino acid sequence: CASSLDYRSTDTQYF.

This clone came up a few times. This chain joins TRBV7-2 and TRBJ2-7; 14 positions match TRBD2. Per germline, CDR1 SGHTA and CDR2 FQGNSA. Unmatched junction bases numbered 4, after V lost 4 bases and J lost 5 bases. The CDR3 is 15 amino acids. The CDR3 reads CASSWTSGRTHEQYF. CDR3 bases: TGTGCCAGCAGCTGGACTAGCGGGAGGACTCACGAGCAGTACTTC.

The CDR3 loop reads CASSRRQGNSPLHF. The CDR3 region has the DNA TGTGCCAGCAGCCGACGACAGGGAAATTCACCCCTCCACTTT. The rearrangement uses TRBV5-8 and TRBJ1-6, with 7 bases lining up with TRBD1. This CDR3 contains 14 residues. Germline CDR1 SGHTS, CDR2 YDEGEE. The trim removed 4 bases at V and 7 bases at J, leaving 5 bases unmatched.

The CDR3 sequence is CAAAGGASTNEKLFF. In nucleotides, the CDR3 is TGTGCCGCGGCAGGGGGTGCCTCAACTAATGAAAAACTGTTTTTT. The chain recombines TRBV28 with TRBJ1-4; 7 positions match TRBD1. The CDR3 covers 15 residues. Germline V gene data show CDR1 as MDHEN and CDR2 as SYDVKM. V dropped 11 bases and J dropped 0; count of bases not matched to a gene: 9.

The chain recombines TRBV9 with TRBJ1-6; 9 bases match TRBD1. Germline CDR1 is SGDLS and CDR2 is YYNGEE. Trimming took 5 bases from V and 9 from J; bases not matched to a gene: 6. This CDR3 comprises 14 residues. DNA for the CDR3: TGTGCCAGCAGTGAGACAGGGGGTGGTTCACCCCTCCACTTT. The encoded protein is CASSETGGGSPLHF.

The chain employs TRBV2 and TRBJ1-2, with D perhaps matching TRBD1 (5 bases). Trimming removed 7 bases at V and 7 bases at J, with 19 bases between. The V gene's germline CDR1 is SNHLY and CDR2 FYNNEI. The CDR3 contains 14 residues. The DNA for the CDR3 is TGTGCCAGCAAAACGGGACTGACCTTGGCTGGCTACACCTTC. Its protein product is CASKTGLTLAGYTF.

The V and J genes are TRBV7-9 and TRBJ2-7, with D possibly TRBD1 on 5 matching bases. V gave up 5 bases and J gave up 2 bases, with 16 bases separating them. CDR3 length equals 15 residues. The germline V gene has CDR1 SEHNR and CDR2 FQNEAQ (reference sequence). This CDR3 reads CASSNRQLPPYEQYF. The CDR3 DNA reads TGTGCCAGCAGCAACCGACAGTTACCACCCTACGAGCAGTACTTC. The variable domain in full, completed from reference TRBV7-9 and TRBJ2-7, reads DTGVSQNPRHKITKRGQNVTFRCDPISEHNRLYWYRQTLGQGPEFLTYFQNEAQLEKSRLLSDRFSAERPKGSFSTLEIQRTEQGDSAMYLCASSNRQLPPYEQYFGPGTRLTVT.

This clone was found a few times. CDR3 residues: CASSPTDTQYF. CDR3 in DNA: TGTGCCAGCAGCCCAACAGATACGCAGTATTTT. The genes are TRBV2 and TRBJ2-3; the D is unclear. Germline assignment: CDR1 SNHLY and CDR2 FYNNEI. Trimming left V 6 bases short and J 3 bases short, with 4 bases between. The CDR3 sequence is 11 residues long.